The 24 T cell receptor beta chains below all came from one sample that was sequenced in a study of shared clonotypes between healthy human individuals. Measured with immunoSEQ multiplex PCR; TCRdb has only the in-frame clones, and not every one. The data show fewer than 850,000 clones, 90% seen once. The specimen was memory CD8+ T cells from PBMCs. The subset is: CD45RO+ cells pooled with CCR7-negative TemRA cells. Receptors were obtained from a man aged 18-30 years in good health. Some clones in this sample may be carry-over from other donors' samples.

This chain's CDR3 is CASSELTGPAYEQYF. The CDR3 DNA reads as TGTGCCAGCAGCGAACTGACAGGGCCGGCCTACGAGCAGTACTTC. The chain has TRBV28 and TRBJ2-7; TRBD1 matches 7 bases. Germline trimming cut 6 bases from V and 2 bases from J; bases unmatched to any gene: 10. The CDR3 length is 15 residues. Germline V gives CDR1 MDHEN, CDR2 SYDVKM.

The J gene is TRBJ2-1, the V gene TRBV7-9, with 8 bases aligning to TRBD2. This CDR3 is built from 15 residues. Germline V lookup: CDR1 SEHNR, CDR2 FQNEAQ (reference sequence). V trimming: 5 bases; J trimming: 8 bases; junction bases outside the gene matches: 11. The CDR3 region has the DNA TGTGCCAGCAGCCCGGGGGGGACTCCATGGGATGAGCAGTTCTTC. Its protein product is CASSPGGTPWDEQFF.

This chain uses TRBV20-1 with TRBJ2-7, with D unclear. Germline CDR1 is DFQATT and CDR2 is SNEGSKA (reference sequence). The CDR3 length is 11 residues. The V and J ends lost 6 bases and 1 base respectively, with 7 bases between them. CDR3: CSAGSSYEQYF. The CDR3 DNA reads as TGCAGTGCGGGCAGTTCCTACGAGCAGTACTTC.

V and J are TRBV14 and TRBJ2-1; the D is unclear. This CDR3 spans 13 amino acids. Germline assignment: CDR1 SGHDN and CDR2 FVKESK. Trimming removed 4 bases at V and 4 bases at J, with 8 bases between. In DNA, the CDR3 is TGTGCCAGCAGCCCAGCGCCTTACAATGAGCAGTTCTTC. This sequence encodes CASSPAPYNEQFF.

The chain recombines TRBV4-1 with TRBJ2-2, with 8 positions matching TRBD2. V lost 5 bases and J lost 5; bases outside the gene matches: 7. This CDR3 is built from 15 residues. Per the germline V gene, CDR1 is MGHRA and CDR2 is YSYEKL. In DNA, the CDR3 is TGCGCCAGCAGCACGAGCGGGAGTCGTACCGGGGAGCTGTTTTTT. Translating it yields CASSTSGSRTGELFF.

The chain carries TRBV19 and TRBJ1-5; the D gene is possibly TRBD1 (6 bases). The ends were cut back, 7 bases at V and 6 bases at J, with 16 bases in the middle. Per germline, CDR1 LNHDA and CDR2 SQIVND (reference sequence). The CDR3 sequence is 14 residues long. CDR3 region: CASTPVGGPQPQHF. The CDR3 DNA follows: TGTGCCAGTACCCCGGTTGGGGGGCCTCAGCCCCAGCATTTT.

This chain connects TRBV4-1 to TRBJ2-7; tentative D call: TRBD1 (5 bases). The CDR3 sequence is 14 residues long. Trimming removed 4 bases at V and 1 base at J, with 11 bases between. The germline gives CDR1 MGHRA, CDR2 YSYEKL. This CDR3 reads CASSPSRQSYEQYF. The CDR3 nucleotides read TGCGCCAGCAGCCCCAGCCGACAGTCCTACGAGCAGTACTTC.

This chain connects TRBV2 to TRBJ1-5; D call uncertain. The ends were cut back, 3 bases at V and 0 bases at J, with 12 bases in the middle. Germline CDR1 SNHLY, CDR2 FYNNEI. The CDR3 is 16 amino acids. The chain's CDR3 is CASSDQAYYSNQPQHF. For the CDR3, the DNA is TGTGCCAGCAGTGATCAGGCCTATTATAGCAATCAGCCCCAGCATTTT.

This chain connects TRBV7-9 to TRBJ2-1; 11 positions agree with TRBD2. Germline V CDR1 and CDR2: SEHNR, FQNEAQ (reference sequence). The CDR3 runs 14 residues. With 5 bases clipped from V and 11 bases from J, the junction kept 8 bases outside the gene matches. Here the CDR3 DNA reads TGTGCCAGCAGCCCAGGGGGACTAGCGGTCCAGCAGTTCTTC. This gives the protein CASSPGGLAVQQFF.

V usage is TRBV6-1 and J usage is TRBJ2-2; TRBD1 matches at 9 bases. The V gene end was trimmed by 1 base and the J gene end by 3 bases; junction bases not matched to a gene: 0. This CDR3 region has 15 residues. CDR1 and CDR2 (germline): MNHNS, SASEGT. CDR3 sequence (DNA): TGTGCCAGCAGTGAAGGGACAGGGGACACCGGGGAGCTGTTTTTT. Residues: CASSEGTGDTGELFF.

CDR3 region: CATSGPGSYNEQFF. The CDR3 nucleotides read TGTGCCACCTCCGGGCCCGGCTCCTACAATGAGCAGTTCTTC. The chain links TRBV7-9 to TRBJ2-1; D is unclear. The V end lost 10 bases, the J end lost 0 bases, and 13 bases lay between the germline ends. The CDR3 covers 14 residues. Germline V gene data show CDR1 as SEHNR and CDR2 as FQNEAQ (reference sequence).

V and J are TRBV15 and TRBJ2-7; D remains unclear. With 0 bases removed from V and 4 bases from J, the gap between germline ends came to 16 bases. The CDR3 runs 16 residues. CDR1 and CDR2 from the germline V gene are LNHNV and YYDKDF (reference sequence). This CDR3 is CATSREFLGSGYEQYF. DNA of the CDR3: TGTGCCACCAGCAGAGAATTCTTGGGGTCCGGTTACGAGCAGTACTTC.

The chain joins TRBV4-1 to TRBJ2-2; no firm D call. The V end lost 3 bases, the J end lost 2 bases, and 13 bases lay between the germline ends. Germline loops: CDR1 MGHRA, CDR2 YSYEKL. The CDR3 consists of 16 residues. DNA for the CDR3: TGCGCCAGCAGCCAGACCGGGCCAACCAACACCGGGGAGCTGTTTTTT. It codes for CASSQTGPTNTGELFF.

This chain's CDR3 is CASSYGLYGELFF. CDR3 bases: TGTGCCAGCAGTTACGGTCTTTACGGGGAGCTGTTTTTT. The chain carries TRBV6-5 and TRBJ2-2; no clear D. Germline V lookup: CDR1 MNHEY, CDR2 SVGAGI. The CDR3 runs 13 residues. Trimming removed 2 bases at V and 7 bases at J, with 8 bases between.

The chain carries TRBV7-9 and TRBJ1-2; no definite D call. Trimming shortened V by 0 bases and J by 8 bases, and 7 bases separated the two germline ends. Germline loops: CDR1 SEHNR, CDR2 FQNEAQ (reference sequence). The CDR3 totals 12 residues. The CDR3 nucleotides are TGTGCCAGCAGCTTAGCATCAGGAGGCTACACCTTC. Its protein is CASSLASGGYTF.

The chain couples TRBV19 to TRBJ1-2; TRBD1 matches 10 bases. V lost 5 bases, J lost 7 bases, and 10 bases stayed unmatched. From germline, CDR1 is LNHDA and CDR2 SQIVND (reference sequence). The CDR3 extends over 15 amino acids. The CDR3 protein is CASSLLTGTGVGYTF. In DNA form, the CDR3 reads TGTGCCAGTAGTCTTCTTACCGGGACAGGGGTTGGCTACACCTTC.

This clone was found a few times. The chain employs TRBV30 and TRBJ1-1; the D gene is possibly TRBD1 (6 bases). The V and J ends lost 4 bases and 8 bases respectively, with 11 bases between them. CDR3 length: 11 amino acids. Germline V gene lookup returns CDR1 GTSNPN and CDR2 SVGIG (reference sequence). CDR3 amino acids: CAWIFDREAFF. For the CDR3, the DNA is TGTGCCTGGATCTTTGACAGGGAAGCTTTCTTT.

The rearrangement joins TRBV27 to TRBJ2-3; 8 bases match TRBD2. The V gene's germline CDR1 is MNHEY and CDR2 SMNVEV (reference sequence). V was pared by 5 bases and J by 1 base, with 8 bases of the junction left unmatched. The CDR3 loop spans 16 amino acids. CDR3 nucleotides: TGTGCCAGCAGTCCCCTGACGGGAGGGGGCACAGATACGCAGTATTTT. Its protein product is CASSPLTGGGTDTQYF.

The J gene is TRBJ2-2, the V gene TRBV7-9; D not resolved. CDR3 length: 15 amino acids. The V and J ends lost 1 base and 6 bases respectively, with 12 bases between them. CDR1 and CDR2 (germline): SEHNR, FQNEAQ (reference sequence). The CDR3 DNA follows: TGTGCCAGCAGCTTAGTTCCCGTGATCGCCGGGGAGCTGTTTTTT. Protein: CASSLVPVIAGELFF.

This sequence joins TRBV27 and TRBJ1-1; D possibly corresponds to TRBD1 (5 bases). V was shortened by 4 bases and J by 1 base, with 10 bases between the two germline ends. The CDR3 runs 14 residues. In germline, CDR1 is MNHEY, CDR2 SMNVEV (reference sequence). CDR3 sequence reads: CASSSSTGNTEAFF. The CDR3 nucleotides are TGTGCCAGCAGTTCCTCAACAGGGAACACTGAAGCTTTCTTT.

On this clone itself: This CDR3 is also generated by other DNA sequences in the sample. CDR3 sequence (DNA): TGTGCCTGGAGTCCGGGACAGGGTTACAATGAGCAGTTCTTC. It specifies CAWSPGQGYNEQFF. The chain has TRBV30 and TRBJ2-1; 9 nucleotides match TRBD1. There are 14 residues in the CDR3. The V gene's germline CDR1 is GTSNPN and CDR2 SVGIG (reference sequence). With 2 bases clipped from V and 4 bases from J, the junction kept 3 bases outside the gene matches.

This clone occurred a few times. V gene TRBV28 combines with J gene TRBJ2-5; D is undetermined. The CDR3 consists of 12 residues. V lost 1 base and J lost 1, with 1 base in between. Germline loops: CDR1 MDHEN, CDR2 SYDVKM. CDR3 sequence: CASSLSQETQYF. In DNA, the CDR3 is TGTGCCAGCAGTTTATCCCAAGAGACCCAGTACTTC.

The V call is TRBV9, the J call TRBJ2-1, with TRBD1 as a possible D gene (6 bases). This CDR3 region has 17 residues. CDR1 SGDLS and CDR2 YYNGEE come from the germline V gene. V was shortened by 0 bases and J by 10 bases, with 23 bases between the two germline ends. The DNA of the CDR3 is TGTGCCAGCAGCGTAGCTACGAGGTTGGGACAAGGTGTGGAGCAGTTCTTC. Translated, it gives CASSVATRLGQGVEQFF.

The chain combines TRBV19 with TRBJ1-5; TRBD1 matches 9 bases. Germline V gene lookup returns CDR1 LNHDA and CDR2 SQIVND (reference sequence). V dropped 3 bases and J dropped 4; count of bases not matched to a gene: 4. There are 15 residues in the CDR3. This CDR3 reads CASSIYRGPNQPQHF. Written as DNA, the CDR3 is TGTGCCAGTAGTATTTACAGGGGGCCTAATCAGCCCCAGCATTTT.